This TCR beta chain was sequenced during a study of cytomegalovirus exposure and HLA in healthy donors. Study context: The 95 to 150 validation repertoires, a later analysis reported, used the same platform as the approximately 650 first-cohort repertoires. Study-wide results and limits: Overall, under 200 TCR beta chains were annotated as cytomegalovirus-associated.

Of note for this clone: Its matching antigen is unknown.

Sequencing was performed with immunoSEQ multiplex PCR; in TCRdb, only in-frame clones are kept and a portion is missing. The top ten clones hold just over 0.9% of a sample with fewer than 70,000 clones, 90% to 97% of them seen once. Germline assignment: CDR1 SGHRS and CDR2 YFSETQ. CDR3 length: 14 residues. Trimming stripped 1 base from V and 1 base from J, with 8 bases between. This TCR was recovered from a man in his late teens or twenties in good health and CMV-seronegative. The material sequenced was PBMCs. V gene TRBV5-1 combines with J gene TRBJ2-5, with D hard to call. The CDR3 here is CASSLMSAQETQYF. CDR3 bases: TGCGCCAGCAGCTTGATGAGCGCCCAAGAGACCCAGTACTTC. Looking up the rest from reference TRBV5-1 and TRBJ2-5 gives the full variable domain: KAGVTQTPRYLIKTRGQQVTLSCSPISGHRSVSWYQQTPGQGLQFLFEYFSETQRNKGNFPGRFSGRQFSNSRSEMNVSTLELGDSALYLCASSLMSAQETQYFGPGTRLLVL.